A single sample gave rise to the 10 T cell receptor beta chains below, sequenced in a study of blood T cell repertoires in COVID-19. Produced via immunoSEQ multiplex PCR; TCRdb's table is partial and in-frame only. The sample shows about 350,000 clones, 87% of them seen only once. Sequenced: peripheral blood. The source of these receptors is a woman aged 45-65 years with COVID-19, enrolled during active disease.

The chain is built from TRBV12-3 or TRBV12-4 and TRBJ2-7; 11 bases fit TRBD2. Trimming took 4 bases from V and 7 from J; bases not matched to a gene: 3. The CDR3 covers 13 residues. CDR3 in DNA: TGTGCCAGCAGTTCCAGACTAGCGGGGGAGCAGTACTTC. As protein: CASSSRLAGEQYF.

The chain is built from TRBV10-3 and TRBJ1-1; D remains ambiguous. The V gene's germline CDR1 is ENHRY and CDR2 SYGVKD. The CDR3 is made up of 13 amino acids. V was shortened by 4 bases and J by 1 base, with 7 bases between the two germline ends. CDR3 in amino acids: CAISGTGNTEAFF. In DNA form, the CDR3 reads TGTGCCATCAGTGGAACGGGGAACACTGAAGCTTTCTTT.

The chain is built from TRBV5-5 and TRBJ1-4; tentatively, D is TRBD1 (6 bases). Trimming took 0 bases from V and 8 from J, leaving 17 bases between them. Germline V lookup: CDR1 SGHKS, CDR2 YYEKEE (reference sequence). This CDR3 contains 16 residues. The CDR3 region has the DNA TGTGCCAGCAGCTTGGGTTCCGGGGGGCGAGGAGAAAAACTGTTTTTT. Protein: CASSLGSGGRGEKLFF.

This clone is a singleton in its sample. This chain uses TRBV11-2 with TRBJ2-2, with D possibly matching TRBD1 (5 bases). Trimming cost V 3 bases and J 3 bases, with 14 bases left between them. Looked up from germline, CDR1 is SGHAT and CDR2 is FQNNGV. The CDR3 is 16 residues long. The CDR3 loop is CASSLGVRVDTGELFF. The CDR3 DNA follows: TGTGCCAGCAGCTTGGGCGTCAGGGTGGACACCGGGGAGCTGTTTTTT.

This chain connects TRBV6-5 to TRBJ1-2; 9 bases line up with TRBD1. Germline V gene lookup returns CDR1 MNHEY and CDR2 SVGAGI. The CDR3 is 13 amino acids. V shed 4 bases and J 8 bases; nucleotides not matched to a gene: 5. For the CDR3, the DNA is TGTGCCAGCAGTTCGTGGGACAGGGAAGGCTACACCTTC. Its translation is CASSSWDREGYTF.

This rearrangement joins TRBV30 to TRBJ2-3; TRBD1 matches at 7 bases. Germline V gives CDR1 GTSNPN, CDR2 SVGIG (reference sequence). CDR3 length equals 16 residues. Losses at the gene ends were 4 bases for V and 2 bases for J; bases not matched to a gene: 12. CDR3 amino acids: CAWMQRTGHHTDTQYF. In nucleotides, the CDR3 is TGTGCCTGGATGCAAAGGACAGGACACCACACAGATACGCAGTATTTT.

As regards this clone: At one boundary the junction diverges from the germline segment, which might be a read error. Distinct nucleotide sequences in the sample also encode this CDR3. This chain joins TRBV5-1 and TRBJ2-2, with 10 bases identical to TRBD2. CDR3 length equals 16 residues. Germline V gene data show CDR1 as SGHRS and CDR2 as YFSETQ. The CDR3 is CASSFGLAANTGELFF. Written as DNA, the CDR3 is TGCGCCAGCAGTTTTGGACTAGCGGCGAACACCGGAGAGCTGTTTTTT.

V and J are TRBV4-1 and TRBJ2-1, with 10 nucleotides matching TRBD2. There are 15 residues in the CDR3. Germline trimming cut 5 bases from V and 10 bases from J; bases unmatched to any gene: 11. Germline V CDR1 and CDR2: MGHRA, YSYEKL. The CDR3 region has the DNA TGCGCCAGCAGCTTCGGGTCAGCGGGAGGGGGCGAGCAGTTCTTC. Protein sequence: CASSFGSAGGGEQFF.

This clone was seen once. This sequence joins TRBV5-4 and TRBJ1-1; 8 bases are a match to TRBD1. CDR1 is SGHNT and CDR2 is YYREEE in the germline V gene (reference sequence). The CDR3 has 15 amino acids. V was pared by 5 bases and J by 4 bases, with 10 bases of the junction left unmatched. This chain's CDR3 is CASSRGTGGVTEAFF. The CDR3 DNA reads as TGTGCCAGCAGTCGGGGAACAGGGGGGGTCACTGAAGCTTTCTTT.

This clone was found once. This CDR3 reads CASSKVAGGETQYF. The CDR3, as DNA: TGCGCCAGCAGCAAAGTAGCGGGAGGCGAGACCCAGTACTTC. The chain couples TRBV5-1 to TRBJ2-5; 10 bases match TRBD2. J was trimmed by 5 bases and V by 4 bases; bases with no gene match: 5. Germline CDR1 and CDR2: SGHRS and YFSETQ. This CDR3 has 14 amino acids.